The sequence of this T cell receptor (beta chain) was determined in a study of cytomegalovirus exposure and HLA in healthy donors. Study-level information: A subsequent analysis stated that the approximately 120 validation repertoires were run on the same platform as the roughly 700 first-cohort repertoires. General study results and limits: Per published reports, the classifier diagnosed cytomegalovirus status with high specificity and sensitivity. Usually a TCR sequence was rare, but some public TCRs were found in many donors.

This clone was observed a few times. Its specificity is not known. TCRdb's table, derived via immunoSEQ multiplex PCR, lists solely in-frame clones and lacks some. The sample holds 100,000 to 150,000 clones, almost 90% seen once. The donors were in the roughly 130-subject validation cohort, distinct from the approximately 700-subject first cohort. Sequenced material: PBMCs. The TCR originated in a young man in good health and CMV-seronegative.

CDR3: CAWSVRTGLNEKLFF. Written as DNA, the CDR3 is TGTGCCTGGAGTGTTCGGACAGGACTTAATGAAAAACTGTTTTTT. This sequence joins TRBV30 and TRBJ1-4; 7 bases align to TRBD1. The germline V gene has CDR1 GTSNPN and CDR2 SVGIG (reference sequence). CDR3 length equals 15 residues. V trimming: 0 bases; J trimming: 4 bases; junction bases outside the gene matches: 5.